Each of the 27 T cell receptor beta chains below was sequenced from the same sample in a study of PD-L1 blockade in urothelial cancer. Time point described: peripheral blood 6 weeks after treatment start. Only in-frame clones appear in the TCRdb table, and some are missing; sequencing was by immunoSEQ multiplex PCR. The table has over 70,000 clones, over 80% seen once. Sample: PBMCs, taken around atezolizumab (anti-PD-L1) treatment. The receptor source for this set is a man in his sixties or seventies with urothelial cancer.

The rearrangement uses TRBV14 and TRBJ2-3; tentative D call: TRBD2 (6 bases). The CDR3 spans 17 residues. The V gene's germline CDR1 is SGHDN and CDR2 FVKESK. V was shortened by 1 base and J by 1 base, with 15 bases between the two germline ends. The CDR3 bases are TGTGCCAGCAGCCAAGTCGCTCGGCGGGGTCGCACAGATACGCAGTATTTT. This encodes CASSQVARRGRTDTQYF.

J is TRBJ1-1 and V is TRBV29-1; 9 positions agree with TRBD1. The V gene end was trimmed by 7 bases and the J gene end by 4 bases; junction bases not matched to a gene: 7. This CDR3 spans 13 amino acids. Germline loops: CDR1 SQVTM, CDR2 ANQGSEA. The CDR3 DNA is TGCAGCGCATCGACAGGGGGTAGCACTGAAGCTTTCTTT. This encodes CSASTGGSTEAFF.

The rearrangement uses TRBV9 and TRBJ2-1; TRBD2 aligns across 8 bases. The J segment lost 7 bases and the V segment lost 3 bases, leaving 9 bases of the junction unmatched. CDR3 length: 15 residues. Germline CDR1 is SGDLS and CDR2 is YYNGEE. CDR3 loop: CASSASGRVANEQFF. CDR3 DNA: TGTGCCAGCAGCGCGAGCGGGAGAGTGGCAAATGAGCAGTTCTTC.

The CDR3 region has the DNA TGTGCCAGCAGTTTACGTAGCCTAGCGGGATTAACCTACGAGCAGTACTTC. Its translation is CASSLRSLAGLTYEQYF. The chain carries TRBV27 and TRBJ2-7; 9 nucleotides align to TRBD2. The germline gives CDR1 MNHEY, CDR2 SMNVEV (reference sequence). The V gene end was trimmed by 2 bases and the J gene end by 2 bases; junction bases not matched to a gene: 10. The CDR3 is 17 residues long.

V usage is TRBV5-1 and J usage is TRBJ1-1; 8 bases fit TRBD1. From germline, CDR1 is SGHRS and CDR2 YFSETQ. The CDR3 has 15 amino acids. Trimming cost V 4 bases and J 2 bases; bases outside gene matches: 7. The chain's CDR3 is CASSVQGEGNTEAFF. The CDR3, as DNA: TGCGCCAGCAGCGTACAGGGGGAGGGAAACACTGAAGCTTTCTTT.

This rearrangement joins TRBV7-9 to TRBJ2-4, with TRBD1 as a possible D gene (6 bases). Germline loops: CDR1 SEHNR, CDR2 FQNEAQ (reference sequence). V was clipped by 5 bases and J by 2 bases, with 16 bases between them. This CDR3 has 16 residues. The CDR3 here is CASSNQGFLTKNIQYF. DNA for the CDR3: TGTGCCAGCAGCAATCAGGGGTTCCTCACCAAAAACATTCAGTACTTC.

J is TRBJ1-3 and V is TRBV19, with D possibly TRBD1 on 5 matching bases. The germline V and J ends were trimmed by 6 bases and 0 bases, with 12 bases remaining between them. This CDR3 has 15 amino acids. Germline V CDR1 and CDR2: LNHDA, SQIVND (reference sequence). CDR3 nucleotide sequence: TGTGCCAGTAGGTCAGGGCTGCTCTCTGGAAACACCATATATTTT. Translated: CASRSGLLSGNTIYF.

The J gene is TRBJ2-7, the V gene TRBV25-1; D perhaps matches TRBD1 (5 bases). The germline V gene has CDR1 MGHDK and CDR2 SYGVNS. V was trimmed by 1 base and J by 6 bases, leaving 16 bases between them. The CDR3 extends over 15 amino acids. The CDR3 protein is CASSESGLGDGEQYF. In DNA form, the CDR3 reads TGTGCCAGCAGTGAATCTGGTCTAGGGGATGGCGAGCAGTACTTC.

The gene calls are TRBV5-1 and TRBJ2-2; the match to TRBD1 covers 7 bases. Germline V gene lookup returns CDR1 SGHRS and CDR2 YFSETQ. V trimming: 0 bases; J trimming: 6 bases; junction bases outside the gene matches: 11. This CDR3 is built from 17 residues. The CDR3 DNA sequence: TGCGCCAGCAGCTTGGGCCCCGCTGTGACAGGGTCCGGGGAGCTGTTTTTT. It codes for CASSLGPAVTGSGELFF.

The chain links TRBV6-5 to TRBJ2-7; D may be TRBD1 (6 bases). Germline V gene sequence: CDR1 MNHEY, CDR2 SVGAGI. V shed 3 bases and J shed 6 bases, with 9 bases lying between them. The CDR3 is 12 residues long. CDR3 nucleotide sequence: TGTGCCAGCAGTTATGCCAGGGGCGAGCAGTACTTC. Amino acid sequence: CASSYARGEQYF.

The rearrangement links TRBV5-6 to TRBJ2-4; 8 nucleotides line up with TRBD1. The CDR3 sequence is 14 residues long. The V gene's germline CDR1 is SGHDT and CDR2 YYEEEE. V shed 0 bases, J shed 8 bases, and the junction held 4 bases outside the gene matches. CDR3 sequence reads: CASSLEDRGHIQYF. The CDR3 DNA sequence: TGTGCCAGCAGCTTGGAAGACAGGGGACACATTCAGTACTTC.

V is TRBV7-2 and J is TRBJ2-2; TRBD2 agrees at 10 bases. Germline V CDR1 and CDR2: SGHTA, FQGNSA. The CDR3 consists of 15 residues. With 5 bases clipped from V and 5 bases from J, the junction kept 5 bases outside the gene matches. CDR3 region: CASSLQRGGTGELFF. CDR3 DNA: TGTGCCAGCAGCCTCCAGCGGGGGGGGACCGGGGAGCTGTTTTTT.

The chain has TRBV6-6 and TRBJ2-2; tentative D call: TRBD1 (5 bases). The V end lost 8 bases, the J end lost 6 bases, and 10 bases lay between the germline ends. Germline V lookup: CDR1 MNHNY, CDR2 SVGAGI (reference sequence). The CDR3 runs 12 residues. The CDR3: CASFGAPGELFF. Written as DNA, the CDR3 is TGTGCCAGCTTTGGGGCCCCCGGGGAGCTGTTTTTT.

This clone was counted only a few times. The gene calls are TRBV11-2 and TRBJ1-1, with D perhaps TRBD1 (6 bases). This CDR3 region has 13 residues. Germline CDR1 SGHAT, CDR2 FQNNGV. V lost 4 bases and J 4 bases, leaving 10 bases between the germline ends. CDR3 coding DNA: TGTGCCAGCAGCTGGCAGGGGTTCACTGAAGCTTTCTTT. Its translation: CASSWQGFTEAFF.

The chain uses TRBV25-1 and TRBJ2-1, with 9 positions matching TRBD1. The CDR3 runs 16 residues. V lost 3 bases and J lost 10; bases outside the gene matches: 13. Germline CDR1 reads MGHDK; CDR2 reads SYGVNS. CDR3 sequence reads: CASSEGTGPVRGEQFF. CDR3 sequence (DNA): TGTGCCAGCAGTGAGGGGACAGGGCCAGTGAGGGGGGAGCAGTTCTTC.

The chain employs TRBV7-9 and TRBJ2-7; D is perhaps TRBD1 (6 bases). Per the germline V gene, CDR1 is SEHNR and CDR2 is FQNEAQ (reference sequence). V was cut by 0 bases and J by 7 bases, with 10 bases left in between. The CDR3 is 13 amino acids. The CDR3 DNA sequence: TGTGCCAGCAGCTTAGCGGGGGCCCCTGAGCAGTACTTC. Translated: CASSLAGAPEQYF.

About this clone itself: The junction departs from the called germline gene at one end, perhaps through a read error. The CDR3 reads CASSPGGPRYDYTF. In nucleotides, the CDR3 is TGTGCCAGCTCCCCAGGAGGCCCTCGCTATGACTACACCTTC. The chain employs TRBV18 and TRBJ1-2, with D unresolved. The CDR3 totals 14 residues. Germline CDR1 and CDR2: KGHSH and LQKENI.

The chain is built from TRBV7-9 and TRBJ2-3; TRBD2 agrees at 7 bases. The CDR3 consists of 15 residues. J gave up 0 bases and V 5 bases, and 5 bases lay outside the gene matches. Germline V gene sequence: CDR1 SEHNR, CDR2 FQNEAQ (reference sequence). DNA of the CDR3: TGTGCCAGCAGCGCAGCGGGGATTAGCACAGATACGCAGTATTTT. Its translation: CASSAAGISTDTQYF.

The chain uses TRBV5-5 and TRBJ1-1; no firm D call. Germline values: CDR1 SGHKS, CDR2 YYEKEE (reference sequence). The CDR3 is made up of 13 amino acids. V was trimmed by 6 bases and J by 0 bases, leaving 9 bases between them. CDR3 sequence: CASNMIMNTEAFF. DNA of the CDR3: TGTGCCAGCAACATGATCATGAACACTGAAGCTTTCTTT.

The rearrangement links TRBV4-1 to TRBJ2-1; TRBD2 matches at 7 bases. This CDR3 spans 15 amino acids. V shed 0 bases, J shed 6 bases, and the junction held 5 bases outside the gene matches. Germline CDR1 MGHRA, CDR2 YSYEKL. The CDR3 DNA reads TGCGCCAGCAGCCAAGACCCCACGGGAGGCAATGAGCAGTTCTTC. Translating it yields CASSQDPTGGNEQFF.

V and J are TRBV2 and TRBJ1-1; possibly TRBD1 for D (6 bases). In germline, CDR1 is SNHLY, CDR2 FYNNEI. The V end was cut by 8 bases, the J end by 1 base, with 14 bases between. This CDR3 comprises 14 residues. CDR3 in DNA: TGTGCCAGCGGGAGGGGACACCAGAACACTGAAGCTTTCTTT. Its translation: CASGRGHQNTEAFF.

This clone was found once. V usage is TRBV6-5 and J usage is TRBJ2-1; 7 bases align to TRBD2. With 6 bases clipped from V and 7 bases from J, the junction kept 12 bases outside the gene matches. The CDR3 totals 15 residues. CDR1 and CDR2 (germline): MNHEY, SVGAGI. In DNA, the CDR3 is TGTGCCAGCAGGCAGGGACTAACCCTGGGGAATGAGCAGTTCTTC. Protein sequence: CASRQGLTLGNEQFF.

Here the CDR3 reads CSARAQAGYTF. The CDR3 coding sequence is TGCAGTGCTAGGGCTCAGGCTGGCTACACCTTC. This chain joins TRBV20-1 and TRBJ1-2; D gene unclear. The germline V and J ends were trimmed by 3 bases and 7 bases, with 9 bases remaining between them. Germline lookup yields CDR1 DFQATT and CDR2 SNEGSKA (reference sequence). This CDR3 is 11 amino acids long.

The chain couples TRBV2 to TRBJ2-3; D unclear. This CDR3 is 14 amino acids long. Looked up from germline, CDR1 is SNHLY and CDR2 is FYNNEI. V shed 4 bases and J shed 4 bases, with 12 bases lying between them. The CDR3, as DNA: TGTGCCAGCAGTGCGCTAGGCCTCTCAGATACGCAGTATTTT. Its protein product is CASSALGLSDTQYF.

This clone was observed a single time. The chain carries TRBV29-1 and TRBJ1-5; weak D call: TRBD1 (5 bases). V lost 4 bases and J 7 bases, leaving 11 bases between the germline ends. This CDR3 spans 12 amino acids. Germline V gives CDR1 SQVTM, CDR2 ANQGSEA. CDR3: CSVAGSGQPQHF. In DNA form, the CDR3 reads TGCAGCGTTGCAGGGTCTGGACAGCCCCAGCATTTT.

The rearrangement joins TRBV11-1 to TRBJ2-7; 7 bases map to TRBD1. In germline, CDR1 is SGHAT, CDR2 FQDESV (reference sequence). The CDR3 extends over 13 amino acids. V shed 5 bases, J shed 5 bases, and the junction held 6 bases outside the gene matches. The CDR3 region is CASSLQGYDEQYF. The CDR3 DNA sequence: TGTGCCAGCAGCCTACAGGGGTACGACGAGCAGTACTTC.

The chain is built from TRBV6-5 and TRBJ1-5, with 7 positions matching TRBD1. V lost 5 bases, J lost 7 bases, and 5 bases stayed unmatched. Germline CDR1 is MNHEY and CDR2 is SVGAGI. This CDR3 is 13 amino acids long. CDR3: CASSTGVRQPQHF. The CDR3, as DNA: TGTGCCAGCAGTACAGGGGTAAGGCAGCCCCAGCATTTT.